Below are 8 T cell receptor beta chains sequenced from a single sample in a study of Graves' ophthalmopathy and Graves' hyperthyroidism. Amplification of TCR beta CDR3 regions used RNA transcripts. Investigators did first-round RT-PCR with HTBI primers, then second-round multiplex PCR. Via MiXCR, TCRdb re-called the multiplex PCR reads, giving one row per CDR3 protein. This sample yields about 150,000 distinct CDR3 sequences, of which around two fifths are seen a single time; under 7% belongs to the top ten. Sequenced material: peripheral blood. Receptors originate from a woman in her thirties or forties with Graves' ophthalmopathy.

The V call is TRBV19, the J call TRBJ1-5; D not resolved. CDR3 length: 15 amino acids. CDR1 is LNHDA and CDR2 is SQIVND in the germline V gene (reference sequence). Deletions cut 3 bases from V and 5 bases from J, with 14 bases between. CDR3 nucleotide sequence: TGTGCCAGTAGTATTAGAGTCCTTAGGGATCAGCCCCAGCATTTT. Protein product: CASSIRVLRDQPQHF.

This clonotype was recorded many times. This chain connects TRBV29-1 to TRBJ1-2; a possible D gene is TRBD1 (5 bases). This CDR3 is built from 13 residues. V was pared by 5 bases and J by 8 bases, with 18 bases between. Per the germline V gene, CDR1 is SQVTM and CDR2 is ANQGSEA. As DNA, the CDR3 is TGCAGCGTTCAATTATTGCAGGGAGGCGGCTACACCTTC. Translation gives CSVQLLQGGGYTF.

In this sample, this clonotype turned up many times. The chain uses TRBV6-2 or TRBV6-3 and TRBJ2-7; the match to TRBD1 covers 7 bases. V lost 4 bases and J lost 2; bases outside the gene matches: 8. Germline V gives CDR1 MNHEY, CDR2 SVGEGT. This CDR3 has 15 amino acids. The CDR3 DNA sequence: TGTGCCAGCAGTTTCATGACAGGGCCCACCTACGAGCAGTACTTC. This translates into CASSFMTGPTYEQYF.

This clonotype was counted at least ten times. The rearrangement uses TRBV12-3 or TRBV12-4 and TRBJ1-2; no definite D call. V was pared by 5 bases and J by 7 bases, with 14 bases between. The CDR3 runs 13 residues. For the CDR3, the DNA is TGTGCCAGCAGTCCCTTTGGGCCATCTGGCTACACCTTC. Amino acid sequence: CASSPFGPSGYTF.

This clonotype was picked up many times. CDR3 in amino acids: CASSPTGTGTGQPQHF. CDR3 DNA: TGTGCCAGCAGCCCTACCGGGACAGGGACGGGACAGCCCCAGCATTTT. The rearrangement uses TRBV4-2 and TRBJ1-5; 9 bases are shared with TRBD1. The V gene end was trimmed by 4 bases and the J gene end by 7 bases; junction bases not matched to a gene: 11. This CDR3 comprises 16 residues. The germline V gene encodes CDR1 LGHNA and CDR2 YNFKEQ.

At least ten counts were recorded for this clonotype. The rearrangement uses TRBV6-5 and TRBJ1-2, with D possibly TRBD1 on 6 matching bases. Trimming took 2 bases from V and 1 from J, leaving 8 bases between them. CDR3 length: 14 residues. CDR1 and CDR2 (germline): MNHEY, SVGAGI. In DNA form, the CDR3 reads TGTGCCAGCAGTTACGGGGGGCATAACTATGGCTACACCTTC. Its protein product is CASSYGGHNYGYTF.

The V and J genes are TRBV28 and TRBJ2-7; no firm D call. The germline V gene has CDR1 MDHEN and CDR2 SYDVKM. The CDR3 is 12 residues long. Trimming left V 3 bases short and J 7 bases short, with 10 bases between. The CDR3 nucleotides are TGTGCCAGCAGTTTTTCCTCCCGGGAGCAGTACTTC. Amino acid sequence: CASSFSSREQYF.

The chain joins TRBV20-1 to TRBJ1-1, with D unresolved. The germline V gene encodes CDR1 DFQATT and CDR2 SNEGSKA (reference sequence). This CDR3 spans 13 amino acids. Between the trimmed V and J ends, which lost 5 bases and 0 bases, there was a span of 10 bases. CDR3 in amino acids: CSAFTTVNTEAFF. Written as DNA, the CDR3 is TGCAGTGCTTTTACTACAGTGAACACTGAAGCTTTCTTT.